This T cell receptor beta chain was identified in a study of cytomegalovirus exposure and HLA in healthy donors. For this clone: Its antigen is not known.

Germline CDR1 reads SGHVS; CDR2 reads FNYEAQ. The CDR3 length is 17 residues. The V gene end was trimmed by 5 bases and the J gene end by 0 bases; junction bases not matched to a gene: 9. The PCR used 60 Vbeta and 13 Jbeta primers. Per the original methods: Unique TCR beta chains numbered around 80 million in a later analysis, with roughly 11 million shared. The method was immunoSEQ multiplex PCR; TCRdb's version includes in-frame clones alone and lacks a portion of them. V, J and clone size are taken as reported in that table, and D and trimming were inferred from the DNA itself. The sample has about 160,000 clones; 75% to 90% are singletons. Findings of the study overall: While the bulk of TCR sequences proved rare, some public TCRs turned up in many donors. The study designated fewer than 200 TCR beta chains cytomegalovirus-associated. Reportedly, TCR beta sequences accurately predicted HLA-A and HLA-B alleles in most subjects.

The TCR comes from a woman between 18 and 30 years old in good health and CMV-seronegative. Material for sequencing was PBMCs. The chain couples TRBV7-6 to TRBJ1-4; 7 bases line up with TRBD1. The CDR3 spells CASSRDSELPTNEKLFF. The CDR3 bases are TGTGCCAGCAGCCGGGACAGCGAGCTCCCAACTAATGAAAAACTGTTTTTT.